Below, 27 T cell receptor beta chains from the same sample are listed, as sequenced in a study of CXCR3-negative and CXCR3-positive naive CD8 T cells. 5' RACE with UMI labels generated the TRB cDNA libraries. No DNA is given; TCRdb re-called the 5' RACE reads and lists each CDR3 protein once. In total, the table holds over 40,000 distinct CDR3 sequences. Specimen: naive CXCR3- CD8+ T cells from blood. The sample's subset: CD45RO-CCR7+CD27+CD95- naive CD8+ T cells lacking CXCR3 (TNR3-). These receptors were obtained from a human donor in good health. Some clones in this sample may be carry-over from other donors' samples.

This chain links TRBV11-2 with TRBJ1-1; TCRdb proposes TRBD1, but this gene call is untestable without DNA. The germline V gene has CDR1 SGHAT and CDR2 FQNNGV. This CDR3 region has 15 residues. CDR3: CASSLEDRLNTEAFF.

The CDR3 reads CATTGPYSYEQYF. The rearrangement uses TRBV6-2 or TRBV6-3 and TRBJ2-7; TCRdb gives TRBD1 as the D gene, but with no DNA this cannot be confirmed. This CDR3 is 13 amino acids long. CDR1 is MNHEY and CDR2 is SVGEGT in the germline V gene.

The chain couples TRBV6-5 to TRBJ2-1; TCRdb selects TRBD1, and the lack of DNA leaves this call unchecked. The length of the CDR3 is 15 residues. Germline V CDR1 and CDR2: MNHEY, SVGAGI. The CDR3 reads CASSLWPTGNNEQFF.

The chain recombines TRBV12-3 or TRBV12-4 with TRBJ1-1. The CDR3 consists of 17 residues. The CDR3: CASSPLQGPPAWTEAFF.

The chain is built from TRBV14 and TRBJ2-3. This CDR3 has 13 amino acids. The germline CDR1 and CDR2 sequences are SGHDN and FVKESK. CDR3 region: CASSPLSTDTQYF.

The V and J genes are TRBV20-1 and TRBJ2-7. Germline V gene data show CDR1 as DFQATT and CDR2 as SNEGSKA (reference sequence). This CDR3 has 13 amino acids. CDR3 loop: CSARSRLSYEQYF.

The J gene is TRBJ1-1, the V gene TRBV7-9. Germline V gives CDR1 SEHNR, CDR2 FQNEAQ (reference sequence). The CDR3 is 13 amino acids. The CDR3 sequence is CASSVVRNTEAFF.

This clonotype ranks as medium-sized in terms of frequency. The CDR3 reads CASSQDWTSGDDEQFF. The chain joins TRBV4-3 to TRBJ2-1; as DNA is missing, the TRBD2 call by TCRdb cannot be tested. The germline gives CDR1 LGHNA, CDR2 YSLEER. The CDR3 contains 16 residues.

The chain is built from TRBV11-3 and TRBJ2-1; the D call from TCRdb, TRBD2, cannot be confirmed without DNA. This CDR3 is built from 17 residues. Per the germline V gene, CDR1 is SGHNT and CDR2 is YENEEA. The CDR3 loop is CASSLKNLAGGLYEQFF.

The gene calls are TRBV5-5 and TRBJ2-5; the D call of TRBD2 rests on TCRdb alone, since no DNA is present to check it. Germline CDR1 SGHKS, CDR2 YYEKEE (reference sequence). There are 15 residues in the CDR3. This CDR3 reads CASSLGLPTQETQYF.

The chain has TRBV29-1 and TRBJ2-3. CDR3 length: 14 residues. Germline CDR1 reads SQVTM; CDR2 reads ANQGSEA. The CDR3 region is CSARALDPTDTQYF.

The rearrangement links TRBV21-1 to TRBJ1-6; the D call of TRBD1 rests on TCRdb alone, since no DNA is present to check it. TRBV21-1 is a pseudogene segment. The CDR3 has 15 amino acids. CDR3 protein: CASSTEDSCGSPLHF.

Measured by frequency, this clonotype is medium-sized. The genes are TRBV7-2 and TRBJ2-2. The CDR3 is 13 amino acids. CDR1 SGHTA and CDR2 FQGNSA come from the germline V gene. The CDR3 region is CASSSPNTGELFF. Drawing the rest from reference TRBV7-2 and TRBJ2-2, the complete variable domain is GAGVSQSPSNKVTEKGKDVELRCDPISGHTALYWYRQSLGQGLEFLIYFQGNSAPDKSGLPSDRFSAERTGGSVSTLTIQRTQQEDSAVYLCASSSPNTGELFFGEGSRLTVL.

This chain links TRBV7-2 with TRBJ1-1; absent DNA, TCRdb's TRBD1 call cannot be checked. Germline CDR1 reads SGHTA; CDR2 reads FQGNSA. This CDR3 contains 13 residues. The CDR3 region is CASSLGLFTEAFF.

This sequence joins TRBV29-1 and TRBJ2-7. CDR1 is SQVTM, CDR2 ANQGSEA, per germline. The CDR3 totals 14 residues. CDR3 protein: CSVEDPTESYEQYF.

The J gene is TRBJ2-7, the V gene TRBV6-5; TCRdb gives TRBD2 as the D gene, but with no DNA this cannot be confirmed. The CDR3 runs 17 residues. Germline loops: CDR1 MNHEY, CDR2 SVGAGI. The CDR3 loop reads CASSPSLAGGLSYEQYF.

The chain uses TRBV7-8 and TRBJ2-7; TCRdb's assignment of TRBD1 cannot be checked, as there is no DNA. This CDR3 has 16 residues. The germline gives CDR1 SGHVS, CDR2 FQNEAQ. CDR3 loop: CASSLAGQAHNYEQYF.

The gene calls are TRBV20-1 and TRBJ2-1. Germline assignment: CDR1 DFQATT and CDR2 SNEGSKA (reference sequence). The CDR3 covers 13 residues. CDR3 amino acids: CSASTITYNEQFF.

The rearrangement uses TRBV6-6 and TRBJ1-5; lacking DNA, the TRBD1 call made by TCRdb goes unchecked. Germline CDR1 and CDR2: MNHNY and SVGAGI (reference sequence). This CDR3 spans 16 amino acids. The CDR3 loop is CASSDDRGDGNQPQHF.

The chain has TRBV4-3 and TRBJ2-7; TCRdb's D call, TRBD1, is unchecked because there is no DNA. CDR3 length equals 14 residues. In germline, CDR1 is LGHNA, CDR2 YSLEER. The CDR3 loop is CASSADPGDSEQYF.

This clonotype is deemed medium-sized by its frequency. The chain carries TRBV7-9 and TRBJ2-5; TCRdb indicates TRBD2, and absent DNA this call remains unverified. This CDR3 has 14 residues. From germline, CDR1 is SEHNR and CDR2 FQNEAQ (reference sequence). The CDR3 reads CASSPEGWQETQYF.

This chain connects TRBV7-9 to TRBJ2-2. This CDR3 contains 14 residues. CDR1 SEHNR and CDR2 FQNEAQ come from the germline V gene (reference sequence). CDR3: CASSHVSNTGELFF.

The chain combines TRBV7-9 with TRBJ1-5; TCRdb calls TRBD1, which cannot be checked without DNA. CDR3 length equals 14 residues. CDR1 and CDR2 (germline): SEHNR, FQNEAQ (reference sequence). CDR3 sequence reads: CASSLPGFNQPQHF.

The gene calls are TRBV23-1 and TRBJ2-7. TRBV23-1 is an open reading frame, and its role is uncertain. This CDR3 has 12 amino acids. The CDR3 spells CASERSSYEQYF.

The chain uses TRBV4-1 and TRBJ2-3; TCRdb gives TRBD2 as the D gene, but with no DNA this cannot be confirmed. The CDR3 runs 16 residues. CDR1 and CDR2 from the germline V gene are MGHRA and YSYEKL. The CDR3 sequence is CASSQAAGGPSDTQYF.

The chain uses TRBV11-2 and TRBJ1-2; TCRdb's assignment of TRBD1 cannot be checked, as there is no DNA. CDR1 is SGHAT and CDR2 is FQNNGV in the germline V gene. The CDR3 runs to 13 residues. The CDR3 loop is CASSSDREYGYTF.

This clonotype is classed as medium-sized by frequency. The genes are TRBV6-1 and TRBJ2-5; TCRdb indicates TRBD1, and absent DNA this call remains unverified. CDR3 size: 11 residues. Germline CDR1 reads MNHNS; CDR2 reads SASEGT. CDR3 sequence: CASGQIETQYF.